The clone carrying this TCR beta chain has only a few counts. CDR1 is SGHDT and CDR2 is YYEEEE in the germline V gene. The CDR3 extends over 16 amino acids. Trimming took 6 bases from V and 3 from J, leaving 19 bases between them. Per the study methods: Cell counts per sample came from amplifying reference gene primers. Assay used: immunoSEQ multiplex PCR; TCRdb lists only in-frame clones, some missing. V and J calls and clone size are as listed in that table; D and trimming were resolved from the DNA. The sample consists of fewer than 120,000 clones, about three quarters of them appearing once. The entry originates in a study of blood T cell repertoires in COVID-19. Overall study context: There were acute and convalescent COVID-19 samples, and they came from the United States, Italy and Spain. Sources were T cells, B-cell-depleted T cells, or PBMCs; the material itself was cDNA or gDNA.

This sequence joins TRBV5-6 and TRBJ1-5; TRBD1 is a possible D gene (5 bases). Sequencing was carried out using peripheral blood. The TCR comes from a woman of 80 years or more with active or convalescent COVID-19. The CDR3 DNA sequence: TGTGCCAGCACCCAGGGAGGGTCATTGGTCAATCAGCCCCAGCATTTT. Its translation: CASTQGGSLVNQPQHF.